This T cell receptor delta chain was sequenced for a study of delta chain sequences of gamma delta T cells (dated by TCRdb to the late 2010s). From the cysteine up to the phenylalanine, the CDR3 has a length of 20 residues. This entry keeps only the CDR3 DNA: 60 bases, framed from base 1. For CDR1 and CDR2, the germline V gene lists GEAIGNYY and EKD. The protocol used for the library was PCR. Sequencer: Illumina MiSeq. TCRdb processed the public reads again with the CATT caller, after which rows with matching DNA were combined. The sample contains 3,000 to 4,000 delta-chain clones, roughly two thirds of them found a single time. The ten largest clones add up to 50% to 60% of the sample. This clone is assessed as large (0.1 to 1%). Its target antigen remains unknown. A far larger clone lies a single base away; this is likely a read error. The sample contains more than one DNA sequence encoding this CDR3.

Sequencing was done on a sample of a tumor sample. The receptor chain draws on TRDV2 and TRDJ1; TRDD3 is a weak D gene call, 6 bases matching. This clonotype was sampled from a human donor with breast cancer. The CDR3: CACDTVSREGDRPYTDKLIF. The DNA reads TGTGCCTGCGACACCGTGTCAAGGGAGGGGGACCGACCTTACACCGATAAACTCATCTTT.